The 20 T cell receptor beta chains below all came from one sample that was sequenced in a study of Ad26.COV2.S vaccination and SARS-CoV-2 variants. Clones were read by immunoSEQ multiplex PCR, and TCRdb kept only the in-frame ones, dropping some. The table shows more than 400,000 clones, with 80% to 95% occurring only once. Treatment of the sample: around 19 received Ad26.COV2.S at low or high dose, single or two shots; 5 received placebo; per-sample allocation not given. Sampling took place 63 days after the first vaccine or placebo injection. The sequenced sample was peripheral blood, obtained in a trial of Ad26.COV2.S vaccine versus placebo. These receptors originate from a person between 18 and 65 years old who received the Ad26.COV2.S COVID-19 vaccine or a placebo.

The gene calls are TRBV11-2 and TRBJ2-2, with 8 bases matching TRBD1. CDR3 length: 16 amino acids. J was trimmed by 4 bases and V by 2 bases; bases with no gene match: 6. Germline values: CDR1 SGHAT, CDR2 FQNNGV. CDR3 residues: CASSLRATGVTGELFF. CDR3 sequence (DNA): TGTGCCAGCAGCTTAAGGGCGACAGGGGTCACCGGGGAGCTGTTTTTT.

This chain connects TRBV1 to TRBJ2-1; the tabulated D call, TRBD2, remains unverified against the DNA. TRBV1 is reported as a pseudogene. This CDR3 is built from 16 residues. As DNA, the CDR3 is TGCACCAGCAGCCAAGGACTAGCGGGGAGGTTCCATGAGCAGTTCTTC. Protein sequence: CTSSQGLAGRFHEQFF.

V usage is TRBV19 and J usage is TRBJ1-5; D gene ambiguous. CDR3 length equals 16 residues. Germline V gene sequence: CDR1 LNHDA, CDR2 SQIVND (reference sequence). Trimming took off 6 bases at V and 1 base at J, with 16 bases between the two ends. The CDR3 protein is CASRRRESGSNQPQHF. The CDR3 nucleotides read TGTGCCAGTAGGAGGAGGGAAAGTGGCAGCAATCAGCCCCAGCATTTT.

The rearrangement uses TRBV5-5 and TRBJ1-5; 8 nucleotides align to TRBD1. With 3 bases clipped from V and 5 bases from J, the junction kept 7 bases outside the gene matches. In germline, CDR1 is SGHKS, CDR2 YYEKEE (reference sequence). The CDR3 extends over 15 amino acids. CDR3 amino acids: CASSSTGGRDQPQHF. The CDR3 DNA follows: TGTGCCAGCAGCTCCACAGGGGGTAGGGATCAGCCCCAGCATTTT.

This chain connects TRBV3-1 (or the pseudogene TRBV3-2) to TRBJ2-3, with D perhaps assigned TRBD1 or TRBD2 (6 bases each). The CDR3 totals 15 residues. Trimming left V 3 bases short and J 0 bases short, with 10 bases between. Germline V gene lookup returns CDR1 LGHDT and CDR2 YNNKEL (reference sequence). DNA of the CDR3: TGTGCCAGCAGCCAGGGGGGCTCTAGCACAGATACGCAGTATTTT. Translating it yields CASSQGGSSTDTQYF.

CDR3 sequence (DNA): TGCGCCAGCAGCCAAGCTGGACTAGCGGGAGATCGGCAGTTCTTC. Translated: CASSQAGLAGDRQFF. The chain combines TRBV4-1 with TRBJ2-1; 13 bases are shared with TRBD2. V lost 1 base and J lost 12; bases outside the gene matches: 6. Germline V gene sequence: CDR1 MGHRA, CDR2 YSYEKL. This CDR3 has 15 residues.

This clone occurred once. The chain employs TRBV28 and TRBJ2-3; 7 positions match TRBD1. Germline loops: CDR1 MDHEN, CDR2 SYDVKM. Trimming took 6 bases from V and 2 from J; bases not matched to a gene: 8. The CDR3 consists of 15 residues. The CDR3 loop is CASSAGTAYTDTQYF. In nucleotides, the CDR3 is TGTGCCAGCAGCGCCGGGACAGCGTACACAGATACGCAGTATTTT.

This clone was picked up a small number of times. The chain recombines TRBV2 with TRBJ2-2; D is unresolved. The CDR3 has 14 residues. Trimming cost V 8 bases and J 2 bases, with 12 bases left between them. CDR1 is SNHLY and CDR2 is FYNNEI in the germline V gene. The CDR3 here is CASVKTGNTGELFF. CDR3 DNA sequence: TGTGCCAGCGTCAAAACCGGAAACACCGGGGAGCTGTTTTTT.

At least ten counts were recorded for this clone. The genes are TRBV7-3 and TRBJ2-2, with unresolved D. CDR1 SGHTA and CDR2 FQGTGA come from the germline V gene. Trimming removed 5 bases at V and 0 bases at J, with 16 bases between. This CDR3 region has 17 residues. The CDR3 nucleotides read TGTGCCAGCAGCCCCCGCACGATGCGATCGAACACCGGGGAGCTGTTTTTT. Protein product: CASSPRTMRSNTGELFF.

J is TRBJ2-2 and V is TRBV3-1 (or the pseudogene TRBV3-2); unclear D gene. The CDR3 loop spans 14 amino acids. The V gene lost 0 bases and the J gene lost 1 base, with 3 bases spanning the gap. Germline V CDR1 and CDR2: LGHDT, YNNKEL (reference sequence). The CDR3 is CASSQDRNTGELFF. The CDR3 region has the DNA TGTGCCAGCAGCCAAGATCGGAACACCGGGGAGCTGTTTTTT.

The rearrangement joins TRBV28 to TRBJ2-3; 9 positions agree with TRBD2. This CDR3 is built from 15 residues. V gave up 6 bases and J gave up 2 bases; unmatched junction bases: 6. Germline V gene data show CDR1 as MDHEN and CDR2 as SYDVKM. The CDR3 protein is CASSKGLANTDTQYF. The CDR3, as DNA: TGTGCCAGCAGCAAAGGACTAGCGAACACAGATACGCAGTATTTT.

This chain connects TRBV10-3 to TRBJ2-3; D unclear. This CDR3 spans 14 amino acids. V was pared by 7 bases and J by 4 bases, with 15 bases between. From germline, CDR1 is ENHRY and CDR2 SYGVKD. The CDR3 is CAITSDIVPDTQYF. CDR3 sequence (DNA): TGTGCCATCACCAGCGACATCGTCCCAGATACGCAGTATTTT.

The V gene is TRBV20-1, the J gene TRBJ1-2; possible D gene TRBD1, 6 bases. Between the trimmed V and J ends, which lost 6 bases and 6 bases, there was a span of 11 bases. Looked up from germline, CDR1 is DFQATT and CDR2 is SNEGSKA (reference sequence). This CDR3 has 11 amino acids. DNA of the CDR3: TGCAGTGCACCACAGGGAAATGGCTACACCTTC. Translating it yields CSAPQGNGYTF.

The chain employs TRBV4-3 and TRBJ2-1, with D perhaps TRBD2 (6 bases). The CDR3 covers 14 residues. CDR1 and CDR2 from the germline V gene are LGHNA and YSLEER. V lost 0 bases and J 5 bases, leaving 8 bases between the germline ends. CDR3 bases: TGCGCCAGCAGCCAAGAAGGGACTGACAATGAGCAGTTCTTC. Its protein is CASSQEGTDNEQFF.

V usage is TRBV6-5 and J usage is TRBJ2-2; D tentatively fits TRBD1 or TRBD2 (7 bases each). Trimming cost V 6 bases and J 1 base, with 12 bases left between them. This CDR3 has 15 residues. CDR1 is MNHEY, CDR2 SVGAGI, per germline. Here the CDR3 DNA reads TGTGCCAGCAGCGGGGGGACAGTGAACACCGGGGAGCTGTTTTTT. Its translation: CASSGGTVNTGELFF.

This clone was recorded many times. This chain joins TRBV27 and TRBJ2-2; tentatively, D is TRBD2 (6 bases). Germline V gene lookup returns CDR1 MNHEY and CDR2 SMNVEV (reference sequence). Trimming stripped 10 bases from V and 1 base from J, with 13 bases between. This CDR3 region has 14 residues. The CDR3 sequence is CATSVGGNTGELFF. CDR3 in DNA: TGTGCCACCAGCGTGGGGGGGAACACCGGGGAGCTGTTTTTT.

The J gene is TRBJ2-5, the V gene TRBV19, with 11 nucleotides matching TRBD2. V was clipped by 8 bases and J by 5 bases; unmatched bases: 13. The CDR3 extends over 16 amino acids. The V gene's germline CDR1 is LNHDA and CDR2 SQIVND (reference sequence). The CDR3 DNA follows: TGTGCCAGTGACAGGGGGATAGCGGGAGGGCCCGAGACCCAGTACTTC. Translated, it gives CASDRGIAGGPETQYF.

The gene calls are TRBV5-8 and TRBJ1-5, with D possibly matching TRBD1 (5 bases). Germline values: CDR1 SGHTS, CDR2 YDEGEE. V was cut by 0 bases and J by 3 bases, with 7 bases left in between. This CDR3 has 14 residues. The CDR3 loop is CASSLVDTNQPQHF. The DNA of the CDR3 is TGTGCCAGCAGCTTGGTGGACACCAATCAGCCCCAGCATTTT.

The J gene is TRBJ2-3, the V gene TRBV12-3 or TRBV12-4; 7 bases fit TRBD1. V gave up 1 base and J gave up 8 bases; unmatched junction bases: 3. The CDR3 is made up of 13 amino acids. In nucleotides, the CDR3 is TGTGCCAGCAGTTTAGTAGCAGGGGGTACGCAGTATTTT. Its protein is CASSLVAGGTQYF.

This chain joins TRBV27 and TRBJ2-2; 8 positions match TRBD2. This CDR3 comprises 13 residues. CDR1 MNHEY and CDR2 SMNVEV come from the germline V gene (reference sequence). Germline trimming cut 7 bases from V and 7 bases from J; bases unmatched to any gene: 5. The CDR3 region has the DNA TGTGCCAGCACCAATAGCGGGGACGGGGAGCTGTTTTTT. The encoded protein is CASTNSGDGELFF.